This T cell receptor beta chain originates from a study of spatial heterogeneity in lung cancer. Study information: Among detected sequences, beta-chain ones consistently exceeded alpha-chain ones in number. Mean representation of each unique TCR and UMI combination in the raw reads exceeded 8.5 occurrences.

Each CDR3 protein gets one entry after TCRdb re-called the 5' RACE reads with MiXCR. The sample yields some 10,000 distinct CDR3 sequences, 5.5% to 6.5% seen once. This clonotype has more than one count but fewer than ten. Time point noted: sample taken at primary tumor resection. Samples were obtained from some 72 donors, all untreated early-stage non-small cell lung cancer patients. Whole RNA came from tumor, nontumor lung or frozen PBMC and was sequenced without being sorted. Germline lookup yields CDR1 DFQATT and CDR2 SNEGSKA (reference sequence). This CDR3 is built from 14 residues. V was pared by 6 bases and J by 6 bases, with 7 bases of the junction left unmatched.

This clonotype was obtained from a male donor with early-stage non-small cell lung cancer. The chain recombines TRBV20-1 with TRBJ2-3; 12 nucleotides match TRBD2. This sample comprised normal lung tissue next to the tumor, obtained at surgery. The CDR3, as DNA: TGCAGTGCGTGGACTAGCGGGGTGGCGGATACGCAGTATTTT. It yields the protein CSAWTSGVADTQYF.